A selection of T cell receptor beta chains follows, all from one sample in a study of blood T cell repertoires in COVID-19. Generated by immunoSEQ multiplex PCR, the TCRdb table keeps only in-frame clones and is missing some. The data hold under 110,000 clones, with about 89% observed a single time. Sequencing input: peripheral blood. Source of these receptors: a man aged 50-59 years with acute or convalescent COVID-19. Each CDR3 is given with its conserved first and last residue. Each record gives: CDR3 length, J gene, D gene, clone size, V gene, CDR3 protein, CDR3 DNA. D genes are given only for firm matches. Rows may omit the clone size; those that give it use once, few, many or a size class.

>14|TRBJ1-1|TRBD1|NA|TRBV2
CASSVGQGDTEAFF
TGTGCCAGCAGTGTAGGGCAGGGGGACACTGAAGCTTTCTTT
>15|TRBJ2-5|NA|NA|TRBV7-8
CASSQGGRGKETQYF
TGTGCCAGCAGCCAGGGGGGCAGGGGGAAAGAGACCCAGTACTTC
>12|TRBJ2-5|NA|NA|TRBV30
CAWTPQRVTQYF
TGTGCCTGGACCCCTCAGCGGGTGACCCAGTACTTC
>14|TRBJ1-1|NA|NA|TRBV5-8
CASGATGMNTEAFF
TGTGCCAGCGGAGCGACGGGAATGAACACTGAAGCTTTCTTT
>20|TRBJ2-2|TRBD1|NA|TRBV5-1
CASSLVRRTGGPWNTGELFF
TGCGCCAGCAGCTTGGTTCGTAGGACAGGGGGCCCCTGGAACACCGGGGAGCTGTTTTTT
>15|TRBJ1-2|NA|NA|TRBV6-5
CASSYSQGGNYGYTF
TGTGCCAGCAGTTACTCGCAGGGAGGTAACTATGGCTACACCTTC
>15|TRBJ2-7|TRBD1|NA|TRBV6-5
CASRPSRTGMYEQYF
TGTGCCAGCAGACCCTCCAGGACAGGGATGTACGAGCAGTACTTC
>12|TRBJ2-5|NA|NA|TRBV18
CASSSRWETQYF
TGTGCCAGCTCATCTAGATGGGAGACCCAGTACTTC
>13|TRBJ2-7|NA|NA|TRBV19
CASSRQGAHEQYF
TGTGCCAGTAGTCGTCAGGGCGCCCACGAGCAGTACTTC
>14|TRBJ1-2|NA|NA|TRBV4-1
CASSQLTVNYGYTF
TGCGCCAGCAGCCAGCTAACCGTTAACTATGGCTACACCTTC
>14|TRBJ2-7|TRBD2|NA|TRBV28
CASSLKTSGGYKYF
TGTGCCAGCAGTTTAAAGACTAGCGGGGGGTATAAGTACTTC
>14|TRBJ2-7|TRBD1|NA|TRBV5-4
CASSPGQGAYEQYF
TGTGCCAGCAGCCCCGGACAGGGAGCCTACGAGCAGTACTTC
>13|TRBJ2-7|TRBD2|NA|TRBV4-1
CASSRGTTYEQYF
TGCGCCAGCAGCCGGGGGACTACCTACGAGCAGTACTTC
>12|TRBJ1-4|NA|NA|TRBV7-8
CASSLVMEKLFF
TGTGCCAGCAGCTTAGTTATGGAAAAACTGTTTTTT
>15|TRBJ1-2|TRBD1|NA|TRBV27
CASSRVRGRGDGYTF
TGTGCCAGCAGTAGGGTCAGGGGGCGAGGTGATGGCTACACCTTC
>13|TRBJ2-2|NA|NA|TRBV14
CASSQGAPGELFF
TGTGCCAGCAGCCAAGGGGCCCCCGGGGAGCTGTTTTTT
>14|TRBJ2-7|NA|once|TRBV7-2
CASSFDRYSYEQYF
TGTGCCAGCAGCTTCGACAGGTACTCCTACGAGCAGTACTTC
>13|TRBJ1-2|NA|NA|TRBV6-5
CASSPDRDYGYTF
TGTGCCAGCAGCCCGGACAGAGACTATGGCTACACCTTC
>15|TRBJ1-1|NA|once|TRBV6-6
CASSSSRTANTEAFF
TGTGCCAGCAGTTCCTCCAGGACAGCGAACACTGAAGCTTTCTTT
>14|TRBJ1-5|TRBD1|NA|TRBV18
CASSLGTGTQPQHF
TGTGCCAGCTCACTTGGGACAGGGACTCAGCCCCAGCATTTT
>12|TRBJ2-5|NA|NA|TRBV5-1
CASSLPQETQYF
TGCGCCAGCAGCTTGCCACAAGAGACCCAGTACTTC
>17|TRBJ1-5|NA|NA|TRBV13
CASSLGGGGIGNQPQHF
TGTGCCAGCAGCTTAGGCGGCGGGGGCATTGGCAATCAGCCCCAGCATTTT
>14|TRBJ1-1|TRBD1|NA|TRBV6-5
CASRAGTGNTEAFF
TGTGCCAGCAGGGCCGGGACAGGCAACACTGAAGCTTTCTTT
>15|TRBJ2-5|TRBD2|few|TRBV7-2
CASSSPAGGRETQYF
TGTGCCAGCAGCTCCCCAGCGGGGGGTAGGGAGACCCAGTACTTC
>14|TRBJ1-6|NA|NA|TRBV27
CASSPKLKNSPLHF
TGTGCCAGCAGTCCTAAGCTTAAGAACTCACCCCTCCACTTT
>12|TRBJ1-2|NA|NA|TRBV28
CASTLSPYGYTF
TGTGCCAGCACCCTTAGTCCCTATGGCTACACCTTC
>15|TRBJ1-2|NA|NA|TRBV5-6
CASRTRRGSNYGYTF
TGTGCCTCGAGAACTCGCCGGGGATCTAACTATGGCTACACCTTC
>13|TRBJ2-7|TRBD2|NA|TRBV6-5
CASRQRGGAEQYF
TGTGCCAGCAGACAGCGGGGGGGCGCCGAGCAGTACTTC
>17|TRBJ2-3|TRBD1|NA|TRBV3-1/TRBV3-2
CASSSRRQGRGTDTQYF
TGTGCCAGCAGCTCTCGCCGACAGGGAAGGGGAACAGATACGCAGTATTTT